These 30 T cell receptor beta chains came from one sample sequenced in a study of control samples from healthy donors and cancer patients. TCRdb's copy holds only in-frame clones and misses some; the assay was immunoSEQ multiplex PCR. The sample consists of about 63,000 clones, over 75% of them appearing once. Sequences were obtained from blood. These receptors all stem from a man aged 40-49 years in good health.

The genes are TRBV9 and TRBJ2-1; D call uncertain. The CDR3 covers 16 residues. With 0 bases removed from V and 0 bases from J, the gap between germline ends came to 10 bases. Germline V gene data show CDR1 as SGDLS and CDR2 as YYNGEE. CDR3 amino acids: CASSVEFAFSYNEQFF. Written as DNA, the CDR3 is TGTGCCAGCAGCGTAGAGTTTGCTTTCTCCTACAATGAGCAGTTCTTC.

The chain uses TRBV5-5 and TRBJ2-3; D is ambiguous. This CDR3 contains 13 residues. With 2 bases removed from V and 6 bases from J, the gap between germline ends came to 10 bases. Germline CDR1 reads SGHKS; CDR2 reads YYEKEE (reference sequence). The CDR3 nucleotides are TGTGCCAGCAGCTTTCTGCCATCGGATACGCAGTATTTT. Protein product: CASSFLPSDTQYF. Full variable domain (remainder filled in from reference TRBV5-5 and TRBJ2-3): DAGVTQSPTHLIKTRGQQVTLRCSPISGHKSVSWYQQVLGQGPQFIFQYYEKEERGRGNFPDRFSARQFPNYSSELNVNALLLGDSALYLCASSFLPSDTQYFGPGTRLTVL.

V usage is TRBV6-5 and J usage is TRBJ1-6, with 11 positions matching TRBD1. J was trimmed by 9 bases and V by 7 bases; bases with no gene match: 5. Germline loops: CDR1 MNHEY, CDR2 SVGAGI. There are 14 residues in the CDR3. The chain's CDR3 is CASTRTGGSSPLHF. CDR3 bases: TGTGCCAGCACCAGGACAGGGGGCAGTTCACCCCTCCACTTT.

The genes are TRBV5-1 and TRBJ2-3; 8 bases line up with TRBD1. Trimming cost V 8 bases and J 0 bases; bases outside gene matches: 5. Germline V gene data show CDR1 as SGHRS and CDR2 as YFSETQ. This CDR3 comprises 14 residues. This chain's CDR3 is CASAGGSSTDTQYF. CDR3 nucleotides: TGCGCCAGTGCAGGGGGCTCTAGCACAGATACGCAGTATTTT.

V is TRBV13 and J is TRBJ1-1, with D maybe TRBD1 (5 bases). The CDR3 sequence is 13 residues long. The V end lost 5 bases, the J end lost 2 bases, and 9 bases lay between the germline ends. CDR1 and CDR2 (germline): PRHDT, FYEKMQ (reference sequence). Here the CDR3 DNA reads TGTGCCAGCAGCCCCAGGGCTAACACTGAAGCTTTCTTT. It codes for CASSPRANTEAFF.

The chain uses TRBV6-1 and TRBJ1-5; D is undetermined. The V gene's germline CDR1 is MNHNS and CDR2 SASEGT. This CDR3 is built from 15 residues. Deletions cut 1 base from V and 7 bases from J, with 14 bases between. As DNA, the CDR3 is TGTGCCAGCAGTGAAGATAATAGGGCGACGCAGCCCCAGCATTTT. It yields the protein CASSEDNRATQPQHF.

The rearrangement links TRBV18 to TRBJ2-5; a weak D match, TRBD1 (6 bases). This CDR3 comprises 15 residues. CDR1 and CDR2 from the germline V gene are KGHSH and LQKENI. The V end was cut by 4 bases, the J end by 1 base, with 13 bases between. CDR3 residues: CASSQDYRAQETQYF. CDR3 coding DNA: TGTGCCAGCTCACAGGATTACAGGGCCCAAGAGACCCAGTACTTC.

The chain couples TRBV11-2 to TRBJ1-2; no definite D call. Trimming stripped 0 bases from V and 7 bases from J, with 9 bases between. CDR1 and CDR2 (germline): SGHAT, FQNNGV. This CDR3 has 13 residues. In nucleotides, the CDR3 is TGTGCCAGCAGCTTAGAGGACCGGGGTGGCTACACCTTC. It codes for CASSLEDRGGYTF.

This chain uses TRBV11-2 with TRBJ2-3; D gene ambiguous. The CDR3 consists of 17 residues. Trimming removed 0 bases at V and 0 bases at J, with 13 bases between. Germline lookup yields CDR1 SGHAT and CDR2 FQNNGV. The CDR3 protein is CASSLDLVVISTDTQYF. CDR3 DNA sequence: TGTGCCAGCAGCTTAGATCTTGTGGTTATTAGCACAGATACGCAGTATTTT.

This clone is labeled hyperexpanded. This CDR3 is also generated by other DNA sequences in the sample. CDR3 amino acids: CATWDLYNEQFF. The CDR3 DNA reads TGTGCCACCTGGGATCTTTACAATGAGCAGTTCTTC. The genes are TRBV27 and TRBJ2-1; D is ambiguous. The CDR3 totals 12 residues. Germline CDR1 is MNHEY and CDR2 is SMNVEV (reference sequence). Trimming cost V 10 bases and J 4 bases, with 11 bases left between them.

The chain has TRBV12-3 or TRBV12-4 and TRBJ2-1; D gene uncertain. The CDR3 loop spans 12 amino acids. V lost 6 bases and J lost 9, with 12 bases in between. CDR3 nucleotide sequence: TGTGCCAGCAGGGAACGATCCCGTGAGCAGTTCTTC. This gives the protein CASRERSREQFF.

This clone came up once. V is TRBV9 and J is TRBJ1-2; D gene ambiguous. The CDR3 spans 11 residues. The ends were cut back, 0 bases at V and 10 bases at J, with 7 bases in the middle. Per the germline V gene, CDR1 is SGDLS and CDR2 is YYNGEE. The CDR3 is CASSVGQVYTF. DNA for the CDR3: TGTGCCAGCAGCGTAGGGCAGGTCTACACCTTC. The full variable domain, rest sourced from reference TRBV9 and TRBJ1-2, is DSGVTQTPKHLITATGQRVTLRCSPRSGDLSVYWYQQSLDQGLQFLIQYYNGEERAKGNILERFSAQQFPDLHSELNLSSLELGDSALYFCASSVGQVYTFGSGTRLTVV.

V usage is TRBV10-3 and J usage is TRBJ2-2, with 8 positions matching TRBD1. V lost 10 bases and J lost 2; bases outside the gene matches: 12. The CDR3 has 16 amino acids. Germline CDR1 ENHRY, CDR2 SYGVKD. This CDR3 reads CATLGTGGENTGELFF. The CDR3 bases are TGTGCCACACTCGGAACAGGGGGAGAAAACACCGGGGAGCTGTTTTTT.

This chain joins TRBV6-2 or TRBV6-3 and TRBJ1-2, with a possible D match to TRBD1 (5 bases). The CDR3 contains 15 residues. Germline CDR1 is MNHEY and CDR2 is SVGEGT. V lost 0 bases and J 8 bases, leaving 16 bases between the germline ends. The CDR3 sequence is CASSYSMTGTGGYTF. As DNA, the CDR3 is TGTGCCAGCAGTTACTCGATGACGGGGACGGGGGGCTACACCTTC.

CDR3 coding DNA: TGTGCCAGTAGTATTCCCCTCAATGAGCAGTTCTTC. Translated, it gives CASSIPLNEQFF. The V gene is TRBV19, the J gene TRBJ2-1, with D uncertain. Trimming left V 3 bases short and J 6 bases short, with 6 bases between. The CDR3 is 12 amino acids. CDR1 and CDR2 (germline): LNHDA, SQIVND (reference sequence).

V is TRBV5-4 and J is TRBJ2-5; TRBD2 aligns across 12 bases. The CDR3 covers 17 residues. The germline V gene encodes CDR1 SGHNT and CDR2 YYREEE (reference sequence). Trimming cost V 4 bases and J 2 bases; bases outside gene matches: 9. CDR3 nucleotides: TGTGCCAGCAGCATATTAACTAGCGGGGGGTATCAAGAGACCCAGTACTTC. Its protein is CASSILTSGGYQETQYF. Complete variable domain (other parts from reference TRBV5-4 and TRBJ2-5): ETGVTQSPTHLIKTRGQQVTLRCSSQSGHNTVSWYQQALGQGPQFIFQYYREEENGRGNFPPRFSGLQFPNYSSELNVNALELDDSALYLCASSILTSGGYQETQYFGPGTRLLVL.

The CDR3, as DNA: TGCGCCAGCAGCCCAAGCACAGATACGCAGTATTTT. Protein product: CASSPSTDTQYF. The rearrangement links TRBV5-1 to TRBJ2-3, with D hard to call. In germline, CDR1 is SGHRS, CDR2 YFSETQ. The CDR3 has 12 amino acids. Trimming cost V 4 bases and J 0 bases, with 3 bases left between them.

The V and J genes are TRBV13 and TRBJ2-7, with 10 bases fitting TRBD1. This CDR3 is built from 15 residues. The ends lost 2 bases at V and 1 base at J; junction bases unmatched: 2. Germline values: CDR1 PRHDT, CDR2 FYEKMQ (reference sequence). DNA of the CDR3: TGTGCCAGCAGCTTACGGGACAGGGGATCCTACGAGCAGTACTTC. As protein: CASSLRDRGSYEQYF.

The chain couples TRBV7-9 to TRBJ1-6, with TRBD1 matching over 8 bases. V lost 5 bases and J lost 8; bases outside the gene matches: 5. Germline loops: CDR1 SEHNR, CDR2 FQNEAQ (reference sequence). This CDR3 is built from 14 residues. In nucleotides, the CDR3 is TGTGCCAGCAGCCCCGGGACAGGAGATTCACCCCTCCACTTT. This translates into CASSPGTGDSPLHF.

This rearrangement joins TRBV7-3 to TRBJ2-5, with 14 bases aligning to TRBD2. From germline, CDR1 is SGHTA and CDR2 FQGTGA. The CDR3 totals 16 residues. V lost 2 bases and J lost 5; bases outside the gene matches: 4. CDR3 in DNA: TGTGCCAGCAGCTTAGGGACTAGCGGGAGTCGGGAGACCCAGTACTTC. This gives the protein CASSLGTSGSRETQYF.

This chain links TRBV4-2 with TRBJ2-1; no reliable D call. Trimming took 0 bases from V and 4 from J, leaving 10 bases between them. The CDR3 totals 15 residues. The germline V gene encodes CDR1 LGHNA and CDR2 YNFKEQ. The CDR3 DNA reads as TGTGCCAGCAGCCAAGATCCCGGGTCGTACAATGAGCAGTTCTTC. It encodes CASSQDPGSYNEQFF.

The chain joins TRBV7-3 to TRBJ2-1; a weak D match, TRBD2 (7 bases). This CDR3 comprises 16 residues. CDR1 is SGHTA, CDR2 FQGTGA, per germline. V lost 4 bases, J lost 0 bases, and 13 bases lay in between. In DNA form, the CDR3 reads TGTGCCAGCAGCTACAGGGCGGGAGACTCCTACAATGAGCAGTTCTTC. Amino acid sequence: CASSYRAGDSYNEQFF.

A few counts support this clone. This chain connects TRBV11-3 to TRBJ1-2; D is possibly TRBD1 (6 bases). V lost 3 bases and J lost 8, with 19 bases in between. This CDR3 is built from 15 residues. CDR1 is SGHNT and CDR2 is YENEEA in the germline V gene. CDR3: CASSFSGGGVSGYTF. CDR3 nucleotide sequence: TGTGCCAGCAGCTTCTCCGGAGGGGGAGTTAGCGGCTACACCTTC.

The chain has TRBV5-5 and TRBJ2-2, with 10 positions matching TRBD2. CDR3 length: 17 amino acids. J was trimmed by 1 base and V by 2 bases; bases with no gene match: 5. CDR1 is SGHKS, CDR2 YYEKEE, per germline (reference sequence). The CDR3 here is CASSLLTSGMNTGELFF. The CDR3 nucleotides are TGTGCCAGCAGCTTACTTACTAGCGGGATGAACACCGGGGAGCTGTTTTTT.

The CDR3 nucleotides read TGTGCCAGCAGCCATCGGGACAGTTATAATTCACCCCTCCACTTT. Amino acids: CASSHRDSYNSPLHF. This rearrangement joins TRBV3-1 (or the pseudogene TRBV3-2) to TRBJ1-6; 7 bases are a match to TRBD1. The V segment lost 3 bases and the J segment 4 bases; nucleotides outside the gene matches: 3. In germline, CDR1 is LGHDT, CDR2 YNNKEL (reference sequence). The CDR3 is made up of 15 amino acids.

This clone was seen a single time. The chain carries TRBV28 and TRBJ2-7; 7 nucleotides match TRBD2. Per germline, CDR1 MDHEN and CDR2 SYDVKM. The CDR3 sequence is 15 residues long. V was clipped by 5 bases and J by 0 bases; unmatched bases: 7. CDR3 nucleotide sequence: TGTGCCAGCAGTGCCGGAGGGACTACCTCCTACGAGCAGTACTTC. This translates into CASSAGGTTSYEQYF. Filled out from reference TRBV28 and TRBJ2-7, the complete variable domain reads DVKVTQSSRYLVKRTGEKVFLECVQDMDHENMFWYRQDPGLGLRLIYFSYDVKMKEKGDIPEGYSVSREKKERFSLILESASTNQTSMYLCASSAGGTTSYEQYFGPGTRLTVT.

The chain carries TRBV11-2 and TRBJ2-7; maybe TRBD2 (6 bases). Germline loops: CDR1 SGHAT, CDR2 FQNNGV. V lost 6 bases and J lost 2, with 17 bases in between. There are 15 residues in the CDR3. The CDR3 DNA sequence: TGTGCCAGCAGTCGAGGGCCCGGGGGAACCTACGAGCAGTACTTC. Translation gives CASSRGPGGTYEQYF.

This chain connects TRBV19 to TRBJ2-3; D gene unclear. CDR1 and CDR2 from the germline V gene are LNHDA and SQIVND (reference sequence). The ends were cut back, 7 bases at V and 2 bases at J, with 10 bases in the middle. The CDR3 sequence is 13 residues long. The CDR3 nucleotides are TGTGCCAGTAAAGGATGGGACACAGATACGCAGTATTTT. It specifies CASKGWDTDTQYF.

The table lists this clone with a count of one. The junction departs from germline at one end; a sequencing error may be responsible. The chain's CDR3 is CAWSPGNTEELFF. The CDR3, as DNA: TGTGCCTGGAGCCCGGGGAACACCGAGGAGCTGTTTTTT. This sequence joins TRBV30 and TRBJ2-2, with D perhaps matching TRBD2 (5 bases). The CDR3 contains 13 residues. Germline loops: CDR1 GTSNPN, CDR2 SVGIG (reference sequence).

The chain employs TRBV12-5 and TRBJ1-2; D gene unclear. CDR3 length: 13 amino acids. Trimming shortened V by 6 bases and J by 3 bases, and 11 bases separated the two germline ends. CDR1 is LGHNT and CDR2 is FRNRAP in the germline V gene. As DNA, the CDR3 is TGTGCTAGTGGCAAACAGCAGTACTATGGCTACACCTTC. This translates into CASGKQQYYGYTF.